This T cell receptor (beta chain) was obtained from a study of CD4 T cells in relation to SARS-CoV-2 and coronaviruses. Sequenced by immunoSEQ multiplex PCR; TCRdb stores in-frame clones only, minus some. Of 35,000 to 50,000 clones in the sample, approximately 80% were seen once. The V gene end was trimmed by 4 bases and the J gene end by 4 bases; junction bases not matched to a gene: 8. The CDR3 is 15 amino acids. Germline CDR1 and CDR2: MDHEN and SYDVKM. About this clone: The target antigen is unknown.

The V gene is TRBV28, the J gene TRBJ2-3; the match to TRBD1 covers 7 bases. This TCR derives from an adult with COVID-19. Sequenced sample: naive CD4+ T cells from PBMCs, cultured in vitro. As for subset: naive CD4+ T cells isolated by negative enrichment. CDR3 nucleotide sequence: TGTGCCAGCAGTTCTCTGACAGGGAAGGCAGATACGCAGTATTTT. It translates to CASSSLTGKADTQYF.